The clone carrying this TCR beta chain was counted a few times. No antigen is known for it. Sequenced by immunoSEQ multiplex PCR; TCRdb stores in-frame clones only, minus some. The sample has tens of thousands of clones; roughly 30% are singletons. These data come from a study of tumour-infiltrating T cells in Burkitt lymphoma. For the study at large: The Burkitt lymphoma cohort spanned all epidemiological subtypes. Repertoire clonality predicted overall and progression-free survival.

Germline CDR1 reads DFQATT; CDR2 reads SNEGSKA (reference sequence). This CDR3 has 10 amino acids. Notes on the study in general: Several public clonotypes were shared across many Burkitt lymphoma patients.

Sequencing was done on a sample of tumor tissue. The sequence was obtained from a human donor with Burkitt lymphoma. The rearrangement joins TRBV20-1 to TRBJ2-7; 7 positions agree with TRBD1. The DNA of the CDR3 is TGCAGGGAACAGGGGAGCGAGCAGTACTTC. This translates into CREQGSEQYF.